This record looks at one T cell receptor (beta chain) sequence and its context. These data originate in a study of blood T cell repertoires in COVID-19. Profiled with immunoSEQ multiplex PCR; TCRdb holds only in-frame clones, not every one. The sample lists approximately 120,000 clones; around 89% were seen once. The CDR3 is made up of 15 amino acids. Germline CDR1 reads KGHSH; CDR2 reads LQKENI. J lost 3 bases, V lost 3 bases, and 3 bases had no gene match. The specimen sequenced was peripheral blood. The source of this sequence is a human donor in a cohort sampled during active COVID-19. J is TRBJ1-5 and V is TRBV18, with TRBD1 identical over 9 bases. The CDR3 bases are TGTGCCAGCTCACCTCGGACAGGGGACAATCAGCCCCAGCATTTT. It specifies CASSPRTGDNQPQHF.